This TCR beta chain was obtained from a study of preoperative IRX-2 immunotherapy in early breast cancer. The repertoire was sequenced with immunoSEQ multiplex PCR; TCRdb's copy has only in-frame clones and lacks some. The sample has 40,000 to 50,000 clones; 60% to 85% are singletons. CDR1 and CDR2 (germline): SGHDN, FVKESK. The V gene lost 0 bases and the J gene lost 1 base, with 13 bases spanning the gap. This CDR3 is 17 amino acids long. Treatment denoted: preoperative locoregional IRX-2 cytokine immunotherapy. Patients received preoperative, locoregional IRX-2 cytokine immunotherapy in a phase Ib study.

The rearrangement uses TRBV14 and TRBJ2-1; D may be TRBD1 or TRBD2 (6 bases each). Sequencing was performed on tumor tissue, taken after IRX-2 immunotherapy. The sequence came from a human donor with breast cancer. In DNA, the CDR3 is TGTGCCAGCAGCCAAGATTTTGGAGGGGGTTCCTACAATGAGCAGTTCTTC. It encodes CASSQDFGGGSYNEQFF.